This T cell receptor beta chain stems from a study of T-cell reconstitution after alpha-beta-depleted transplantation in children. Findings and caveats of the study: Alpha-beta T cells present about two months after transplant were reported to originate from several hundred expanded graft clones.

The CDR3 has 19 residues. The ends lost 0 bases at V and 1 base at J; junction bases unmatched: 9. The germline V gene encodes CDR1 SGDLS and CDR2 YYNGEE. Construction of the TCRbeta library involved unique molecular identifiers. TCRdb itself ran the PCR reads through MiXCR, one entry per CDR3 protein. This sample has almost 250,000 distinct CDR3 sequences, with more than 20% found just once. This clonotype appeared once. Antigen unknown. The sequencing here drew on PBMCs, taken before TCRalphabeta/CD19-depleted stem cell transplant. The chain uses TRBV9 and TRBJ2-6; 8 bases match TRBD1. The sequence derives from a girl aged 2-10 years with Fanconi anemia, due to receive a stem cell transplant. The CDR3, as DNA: TGTGCCAGCAGCGTAGAAGGGACAGGTGGGACGTCTGGGGCCAACGTCCTGACTTTC. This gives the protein CASSVEGTGGTSGANVLTF.